This is a list of T cell receptor beta chains from one sample in a study of blood T cell repertoires in COVID-19. Measured with immunoSEQ multiplex PCR; TCRdb has only the in-frame clones, and not every one. The table has some 300,000 clones, 85% to 90% seen once. Sequencing was carried out using peripheral blood. The receptors derive from a woman aged 45-65 years with COVID-19, enrolled during active disease. Each CDR3 is given with its conserved first and last residue. The D gene is left open where the match is weak. The size entry is marked missing in some rows and otherwise reads once, few, many or a size class.

j_gene	d_gene	v_gene	abundance	CDR3nt	CDR3aa
TRBJ2-5	TRBD1	TRBV5-1	NA	TGCGCCAGCAGCTGGACAGGGGGGGCCGCAGAGACCCAGTACTTC	CASSWTGGAAETQYF
TRBJ2-3	NA	TRBV11-2	NA	TGTGCCAGCAGCTTAGGTGGCGGCGGGTTTCAGCCGCAGTATTTT	CASSLGGGGFQPQYF
TRBJ1-5	NA	TRBV29-1	NA	TGCAGCGTGGGGATAGGGGGTGGAAATCAGCCCCAGCATTTT	CSVGIGGGNQPQHF
TRBJ1-2	NA	TRBV7-3	NA	TGTGCCAGCAGCCGTGGGCCTAACTATGGCTACACCTTC	CASSRGPNYGYTF
TRBJ2-1	TRBD2	TRBV5-4	NA	TGTGCCAGCAGCTTGGGACATCTAGCGGGAGCGTATGAGCAGTTCTTC	CASSLGHLAGAYEQFF
TRBJ2-5	NA	TRBV12-3/TRBV12-4	NA	TGTGCCAGCAGTTTACATGAGACCCAGTACTTC	CASSLHETQYF
TRBJ2-6	NA	TRBV4-1	NA	TGCGCCAGCAGCCAAGAAGGTCGTCGGGGCTCTGGGGCCAACGTCCTGACTTTC	CASSQEGRRGSGANVLTF
TRBJ2-7	TRBD2	TRBV11-2	NA	TGTGCCAGCAGCCTATTAGCGGGAGTTGAGTCCTACGAGCAGTACTTC	CASSLLAGVESYEQYF
TRBJ1-2	TRBD1	TRBV5-1	NA	TGCGCCAGTACCACTATGTGGGGCGGGACAGCGCTGCCAGGCTACACCTTC	CASTTMWGGTALPGYTF
TRBJ2-2	TRBD1	TRBV18	NA	TGTGCCAGCTCACCCATGGGGACAGGCACCGGGGAGCTGTTTTTT	CASSPMGTGTGELFF
TRBJ2-1	NA	TRBV6-5	NA	TGTGCCAGCAGTTACTCTCGGAATGAGCAGTTCTTC	CASSYSRNEQFF
TRBJ2-2	NA	TRBV20-1	NA	TGCAGTGCCAGTTTTGGGAGCACCGGGGAGCTGTTTTTT	CSASFGSTGELFF
TRBJ2-3	NA	TRBV6-5	NA	TGTGCCAGCAGTTACAACTTGCCGGGAATAGATACGCAGTATTTT	CASSYNLPGIDTQYF
TRBJ2-1	TRBD2	TRBV5-1	once	TGCGCCAGCAGCCCCACAGTTCTAGCGGGAGGGCCATATGAGCAGTTCTTC	CASSPTVLAGGPYEQFF
TRBJ1-2	TRBD1	TRBV10-3	NA	TGTGCCATCAGTACTGCGGGACAGGGGCTCTATGGCTACACCTTC	CAISTAGQGLYGYTF
TRBJ1-2	NA	TRBV7-2	NA	TGTGCCAGCAGCCCGACAGACCACTATGGCTACACCTTC	CASSPTDHYGYTF
TRBJ2-3	TRBD2	TRBV15	NA	TGTGCCACCAGCAGAGCGCGGGAGGGGTTGGCTACGACAGATACGCAGTATTTT	CATSRAREGLATTDTQYF
TRBJ1-2	NA	TRBV7-7	NA	TGTGCCAGCAGCTCTCGACTTAACTATGGCTACACCTTC	CASSSRLNYGYTF
TRBJ1-5	NA	TRBV3-1/TRBV3-2	NA	TGTGCCAGCAGCGTGCGGGGGGGTCAGCCCCAGCATTTT	CASSVRGGQPQHF
TRBJ1-2	TRBD1	TRBV2	NA	TGTGCCAGCAGACTGACAGGGGAATATGGCTACACCTTC	CASRLTGEYGYTF
TRBJ2-1	TRBD2	TRBV7-2	NA	TGTGCCAGCAGCCCGTCTAGCGGGAGGGGTATAGATGAGCAGTTCTTC	CASSPSSGRGIDEQFF
TRBJ1-5	TRBD1	TRBV18	NA	TGTGCCAGCTCACCAGGACAGGTCAATCAGCCCCAGCATTTT	CASSPGQVNQPQHF
TRBJ2-2	NA	TRBV24-1	NA	TGTGCCACCAGTGATGAGGCGGGATGGTACGCCGGGGAGCTGTTTTTT	CATSDEAGWYAGELFF
TRBJ2-3	TRBD1	TRBV5-4	NA	TGTGCCAGCAGCTTGGCTAGTCAGGGGGCAGATACGCAGTATTTT	CASSLASQGADTQYF
TRBJ2-2	NA	TRBV5-1	once	TGCGCCAGCAGATTGGACAGGAACACCGGGGAGCTGTTTTTT	CASRLDRNTGELFF
TRBJ2-7	NA	TRBV5-1	NA	TGCGCCAGCAGCTACGGGTCCTATTACGAGCAGTACTTC	CASSYGSYYEQYF
TRBJ1-2	TRBD1	TRBV9	NA	TGTGCCAGCAGCGTAGGGGGGGACAGGGCCAAGACGGGTGGCTACACCTTC	CASSVGGDRAKTGGYTF